One T cell receptor beta chain is described in this entry. Original handling: Estimated nucleated cell counts came from reference gene primer amplification. Sequencing used immunoSEQ multiplex PCR; TCRdb keeps in-frame clones, though not all of them. The V and J calls and clone size were taken over from that table, and D and trimming were inferred from the DNA. The table shows about 330,000 clones, with about four fifths occurring only once. This sample was taken from a study of blood T cell repertoires in COVID-19. Across the study: The origin of the acute and convalescent COVID-19 samples was the United States, Italy and Spain. The analysed material was cDNA or gDNA that came from T cells, B-cell-depleted T cells, or PBMCs.

Per germline, CDR1 SGHTA and CDR2 FQGNSA. This CDR3 region has 15 residues. V was pared by 4 bases and J by 1 base, with 8 bases between. V gene TRBV7-2 combines with J gene TRBJ2-6; possible D gene TRBD1, 6 bases. The sequencing sample was made of peripheral blood. The TCR was taken from a woman aged 45 to 65 with acute or convalescent COVID-19. The CDR3: CASSYRESGANVLTF. CDR3 DNA: TGTGCCAGCAGCTACAGGGAATCTGGGGCCAACGTCCTGACTTTC.